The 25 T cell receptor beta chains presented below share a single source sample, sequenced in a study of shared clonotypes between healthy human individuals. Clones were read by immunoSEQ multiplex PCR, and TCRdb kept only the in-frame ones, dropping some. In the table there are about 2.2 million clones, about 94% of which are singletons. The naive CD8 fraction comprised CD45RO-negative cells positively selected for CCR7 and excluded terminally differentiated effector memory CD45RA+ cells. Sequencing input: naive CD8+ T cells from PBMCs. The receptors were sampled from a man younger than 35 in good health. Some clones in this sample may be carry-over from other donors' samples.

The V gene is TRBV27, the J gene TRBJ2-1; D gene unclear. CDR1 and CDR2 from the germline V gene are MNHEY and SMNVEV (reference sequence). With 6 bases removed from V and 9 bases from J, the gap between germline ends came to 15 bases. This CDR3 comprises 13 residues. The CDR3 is CASRSAPFGEQFF. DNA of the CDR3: TGTGCCAGCAGGAGCGCGCCCTTCGGTGAGCAGTTCTTC.

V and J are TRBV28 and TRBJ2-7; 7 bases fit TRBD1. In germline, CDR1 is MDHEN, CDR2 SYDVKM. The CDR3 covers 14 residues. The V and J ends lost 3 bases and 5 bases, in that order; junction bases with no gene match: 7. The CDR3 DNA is TGTGCCAGCAGTTTGGGGCGAGGGGGCCACGAGCAGTACTTC. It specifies CASSLGRGGHEQYF. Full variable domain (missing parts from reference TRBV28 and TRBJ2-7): DVKVTQSSRYLVKRTGEKVFLECVQDMDHENMFWYRQDPGLGLRLIYFSYDVKMKEKGDIPEGYSVSREKKERFSLILESASTNQTSMYLCASSLGRGGHEQYFGPGTRLTVT.

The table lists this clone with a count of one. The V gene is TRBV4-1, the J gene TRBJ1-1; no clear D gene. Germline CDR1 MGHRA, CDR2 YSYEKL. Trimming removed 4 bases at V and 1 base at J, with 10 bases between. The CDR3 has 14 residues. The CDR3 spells CASSPQRRNTEAFF. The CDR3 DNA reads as TGCGCCAGCAGCCCACAGAGGAGGAACACTGAAGCTTTCTTT.

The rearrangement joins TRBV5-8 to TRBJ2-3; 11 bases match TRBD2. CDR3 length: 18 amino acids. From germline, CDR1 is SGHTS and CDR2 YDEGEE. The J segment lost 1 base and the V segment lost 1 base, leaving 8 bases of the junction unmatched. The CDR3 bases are TGTGCCAGCAGCTTGATAATGGGACTAGCGGCTCGCACAGATACGCAGTATTTT. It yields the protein CASSLIMGLAARTDTQYF.

The CDR3 region is CASSFLIQETQYF. CDR3 sequence (DNA): TGTGCCAGCAGCTTTTTAATCCAAGAGACCCAGTACTTC. The chain combines TRBV5-6 with TRBJ2-5; D gene ambiguous. CDR3 length equals 13 residues. CDR1 is SGHDT, CDR2 YYEEEE, per germline. V was shortened by 2 bases and J by 1 base, with 6 bases between the two germline ends.

CDR3 DNA sequence: TGTGCCAGTAGTATAGGGCGGCTTAGCAATCAGCCCCAGCATTTT. It yields the protein CASSIGRLSNQPQHF. This chain joins TRBV19 and TRBJ1-5; D call uncertain. The CDR3 is made up of 15 amino acids. Germline V gene sequence: CDR1 LNHDA, CDR2 SQIVND (reference sequence). V dropped 1 base and J dropped 0 bases, with 7 bases sitting between them. Full variable domain (rest looked up from reference TRBV19 and TRBJ1-5): DGGITQSPKYLFRKEGQNVTLSCEQNLNHDAMYWYRQDPGQGLRLIYYSQIVNDFQKGDIAEGYSVSREKKESFPLTVTSAQKNPTAFYLCASSIGRLSNQPQHFGDGTRLSIL.

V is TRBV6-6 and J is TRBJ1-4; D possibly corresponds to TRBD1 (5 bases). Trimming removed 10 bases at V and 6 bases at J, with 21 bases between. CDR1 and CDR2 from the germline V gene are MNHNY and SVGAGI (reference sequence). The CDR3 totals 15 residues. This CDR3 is CATFYKGGEDEKLFF. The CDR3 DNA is TGTGCCACCTTCTACAAGGGAGGGGAGGATGAAAAACTGTTTTTT.

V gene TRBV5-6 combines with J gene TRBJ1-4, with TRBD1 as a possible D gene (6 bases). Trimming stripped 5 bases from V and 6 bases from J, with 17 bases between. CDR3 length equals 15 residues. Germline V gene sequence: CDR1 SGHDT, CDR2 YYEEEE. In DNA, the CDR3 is TGTGCCAGCAGTTCTACCGGGACATTGGATGAAAAACTGTTTTTT. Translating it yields CASSSTGTLDEKLFF.

The CDR3 DNA sequence: TGTGCCAGCAGCTTATCAGGGGCGTTCGGGGCCAACGTCCTGACTTTC. Its protein product is CASSLSGAFGANVLTF. The genes are TRBV7-6 and TRBJ2-6, with a possible D match to TRBD1 (6 bases). The CDR3 sequence is 16 residues long. V shed 2 bases and J shed 4 bases, with 12 bases lying between them. Germline CDR1 reads SGHVS; CDR2 reads FNYEAQ.

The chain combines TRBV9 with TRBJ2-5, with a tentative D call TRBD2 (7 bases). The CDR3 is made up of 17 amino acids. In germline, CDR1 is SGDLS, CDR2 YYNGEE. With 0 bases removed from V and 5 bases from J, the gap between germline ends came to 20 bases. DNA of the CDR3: TGTGCCAGCAGCGTAGGAGGGGAGGGACACCCCGGGGAGACCCAGTACTTC. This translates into CASSVGGEGHPGETQYF.

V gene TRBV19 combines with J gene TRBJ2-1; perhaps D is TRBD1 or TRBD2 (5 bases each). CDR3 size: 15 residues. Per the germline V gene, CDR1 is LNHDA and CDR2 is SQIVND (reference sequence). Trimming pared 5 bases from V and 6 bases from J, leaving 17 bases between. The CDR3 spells CASSDPGPLSNEQFF. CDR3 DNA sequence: TGTGCCAGTAGTGACCCGGGACCTTTGAGCAATGAGCAGTTCTTC.

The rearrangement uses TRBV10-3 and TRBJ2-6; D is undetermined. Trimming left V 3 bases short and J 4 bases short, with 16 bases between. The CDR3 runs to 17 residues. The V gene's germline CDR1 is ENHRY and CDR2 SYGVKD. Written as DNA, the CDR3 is TGTGCCATCAGTGATCCTGCTAGGCGGTCCGGGGCCAACGTCCTGACTTTC. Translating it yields CAISDPARRSGANVLTF.

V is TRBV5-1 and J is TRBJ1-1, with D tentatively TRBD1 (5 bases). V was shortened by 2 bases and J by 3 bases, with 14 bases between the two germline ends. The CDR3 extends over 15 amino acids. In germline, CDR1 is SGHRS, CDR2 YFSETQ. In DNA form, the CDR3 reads TGCGCCAGCAGCTTAACCAAAGGGGTGTACACTGAAGCTTTCTTT. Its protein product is CASSLTKGVYTEAFF. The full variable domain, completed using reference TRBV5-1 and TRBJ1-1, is KAGVTQTPRYLIKTRGQQVTLSCSPISGHRSVSWYQQTPGQGLQFLFEYFSETQRNKGNFPGRFSGRQFSNSRSEMNVSTLELGDSALYLCASSLTKGVYTEAFFGQGTRLTVV.

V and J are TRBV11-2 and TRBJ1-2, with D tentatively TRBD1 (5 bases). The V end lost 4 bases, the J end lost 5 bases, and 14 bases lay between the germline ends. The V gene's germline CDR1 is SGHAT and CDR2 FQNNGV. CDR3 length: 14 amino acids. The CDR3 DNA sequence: TGTGCCAGCAGCTCGGGACCCCGAGGTTATGGCTACACCTTC. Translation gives CASSSGPRGYGYTF.

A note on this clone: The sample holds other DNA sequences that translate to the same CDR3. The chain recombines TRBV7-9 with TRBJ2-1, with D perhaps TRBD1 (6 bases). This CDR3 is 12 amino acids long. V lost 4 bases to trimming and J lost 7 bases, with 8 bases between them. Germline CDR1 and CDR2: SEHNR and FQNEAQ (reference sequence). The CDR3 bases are TGTGCCAGCAGCTCCACAGGGAATGAGCAGTTCTTC. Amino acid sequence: CASSSTGNEQFF.

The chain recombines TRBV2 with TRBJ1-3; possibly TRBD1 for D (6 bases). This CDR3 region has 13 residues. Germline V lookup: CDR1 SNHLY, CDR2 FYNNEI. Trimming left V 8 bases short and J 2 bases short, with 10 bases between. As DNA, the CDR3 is TGTGCCAGCCTAAAGGGGGCTGGAAACACCATATATTTT. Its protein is CASLKGAGNTIYF. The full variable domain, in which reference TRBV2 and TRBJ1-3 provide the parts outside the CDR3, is EPEVTQTPSHQVTQMGQEVILRCVPISNHLYFYWYRQILGQKVEFLVSFYNNEISEKSEIFDDQFSVERPDGSNFTLKIRSTKLEDSAMYFCASLKGAGNTIYFGEGSWLTVV.

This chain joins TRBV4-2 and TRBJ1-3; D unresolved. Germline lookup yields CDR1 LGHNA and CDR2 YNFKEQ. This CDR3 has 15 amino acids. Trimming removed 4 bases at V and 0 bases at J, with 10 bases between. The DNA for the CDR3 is TGTGCCAGCAGCCCTAACAAGGGCTCTGGAAACACCATATATTTT. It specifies CASSPNKGSGNTIYF.

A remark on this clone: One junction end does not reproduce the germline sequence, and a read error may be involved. DNA of the CDR3: TGTGCCAGCAGATTAGCGGGGACGACGGGCAACGGAAACACCATATATTTT. As protein: CASRLAGTTGNGNTIYF. This rearrangement joins TRBV7-9 to TRBJ1-3; possibly TRBD1 for D (5 bases). Germline V gene data show CDR1 as SEHNR and CDR2 as FQNEAQ (reference sequence). The CDR3 runs 17 residues.

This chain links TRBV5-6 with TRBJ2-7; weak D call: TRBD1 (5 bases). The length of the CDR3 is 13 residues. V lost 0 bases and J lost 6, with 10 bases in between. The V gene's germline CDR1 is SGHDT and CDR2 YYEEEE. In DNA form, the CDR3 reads TGTGCCAGCAGCTTGGGCAGGGTAGCCGAGCAGTACTTC. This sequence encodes CASSLGRVAEQYF.

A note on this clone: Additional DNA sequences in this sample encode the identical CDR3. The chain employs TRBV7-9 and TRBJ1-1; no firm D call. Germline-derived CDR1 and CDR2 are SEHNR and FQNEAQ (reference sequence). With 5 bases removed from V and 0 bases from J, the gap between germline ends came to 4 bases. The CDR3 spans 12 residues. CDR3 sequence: CASSPLNTEAFF. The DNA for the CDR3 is TGTGCCAGCAGCCCTTTGAACACTGAAGCTTTCTTT.

CDR3 coding DNA: TGTGCCAGCAGTTTGATGCCAGCTCAGCCCCAGCATTTT. Its protein is CASSLMPAQPQHF. The rearrangement joins TRBV27 to TRBJ1-5; D is ambiguous. CDR1 is MNHEY, CDR2 SMNVEV, per germline (reference sequence). V was cut by 3 bases and J by 6 bases, with 9 bases left in between. CDR3 length: 13 amino acids.

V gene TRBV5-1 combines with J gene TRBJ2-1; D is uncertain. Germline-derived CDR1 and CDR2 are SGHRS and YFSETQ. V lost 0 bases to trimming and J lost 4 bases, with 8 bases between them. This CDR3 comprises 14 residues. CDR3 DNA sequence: TGCGCCAGCAGCTTGGTGGTGGGATACAATGAGCAGTTCTTC. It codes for CASSLVVGYNEQFF.

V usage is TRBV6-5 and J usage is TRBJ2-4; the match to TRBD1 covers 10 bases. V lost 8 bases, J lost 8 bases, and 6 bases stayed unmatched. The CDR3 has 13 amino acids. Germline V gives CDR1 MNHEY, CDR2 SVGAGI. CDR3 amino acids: CASRDRGEDIQYF. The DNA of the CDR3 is TGTGCCAGCCGGGACAGGGGAGAAGACATTCAGTACTTC.

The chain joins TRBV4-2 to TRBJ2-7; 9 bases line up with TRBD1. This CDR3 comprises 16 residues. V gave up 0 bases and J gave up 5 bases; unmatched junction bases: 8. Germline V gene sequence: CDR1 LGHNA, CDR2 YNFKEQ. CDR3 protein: CASSQDFGTGKDEQYF. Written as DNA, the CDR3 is TGTGCCAGCAGCCAAGACTTCGGGACAGGGAAGGACGAGCAGTACTTC.

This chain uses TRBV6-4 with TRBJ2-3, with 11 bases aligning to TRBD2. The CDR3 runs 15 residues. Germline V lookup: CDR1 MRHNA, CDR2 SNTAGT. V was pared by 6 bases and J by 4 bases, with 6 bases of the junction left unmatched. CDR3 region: CASSLAGGGADTQYF. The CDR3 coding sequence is TGTGCCAGCAGCCTAGCGGGAGGTGGTGCAGATACGCAGTATTTT.